This TCR beta chain derives from a study of identical twins. Study-level points and caveats: While abundant cord blood beta clonotypes carried fewer insertions, memory repertoires showed no such pattern.

Addition of a universal primer site occurred through template switching, and cDNA carried unique molecular identifiers. MiXCR was run by TCRdb on the 5' RACE reads, yielding one entry per CDR3 protein. The sample consists of 1.5 million to 2 million distinct CDR3 sequences, about 32% of them appearing once. On this clonotype itself: The antigen remains unidentified.

V lost 6 bases, J lost 8 bases, and 6 bases stayed unmatched. This CDR3 has 14 residues. CDR1 DFQATT and CDR2 SNEGSKA come from the germline V gene (reference sequence). Sequencing was done on a sample of cord blood. J is TRBJ2-1 and V is TRBV20-1, with 14 nucleotides matching TRBD2. The clonotype was recovered from a newborn girl in good health. CDR3 in amino acids: CSAAGTSGSYEQFF. CDR3 bases: TGCAGTGCAGCCGGGACTAGCGGGAGTTATGAGCAGTTCTTC.